Shown below are 32 T cell receptor beta chains from a single sample sequenced in a study of radiotherapy plus CTLA-4 blockade in lung cancer. The method was immunoSEQ multiplex PCR; TCRdb's version includes in-frame clones alone and lacks a portion of them. In the table there are 35,000 or so clones, 75% to 90% of which are singletons. Source: peripheral blood, taken from a patient treated with radiotherapy plus ipilimumab. These receptors all come from a human donor with non-small cell lung cancer who had stable disease on radiotherapy plus ipilimumab.

V and J are TRBV28 and TRBJ2-3; TRBD1 matches 7 bases. The length of the CDR3 is 14 residues. Germline V gives CDR1 MDHEN, CDR2 SYDVKM. After removal of 6 bases from V and 5 bases from J, the junction contained 8 bases not matched to a gene. The CDR3 spells CASRPTGVVDTQYF. CDR3 bases: TGTGCCAGCAGGCCCACAGGGGTGGTAGATACGCAGTATTTT.

The chain is built from TRBV9 and TRBJ2-1, with 10 bases fitting TRBD2. Per germline, CDR1 SGDLS and CDR2 YYNGEE. The V gene end was trimmed by 0 bases and the J gene end by 0 bases; junction bases not matched to a gene: 3. The CDR3 totals 17 residues. The CDR3 loop is CASSVETSGYSYNEQFF. CDR3 nucleotides: TGTGCCAGCAGCGTAGAGACTAGCGGGTACTCCTACAATGAGCAGTTCTTC.

V gene TRBV7-9 combines with J gene TRBJ2-7, with 10 positions matching TRBD1. The CDR3 covers 17 residues. In germline, CDR1 is SEHNR, CDR2 FQNEAQ (reference sequence). J lost 1 base, V lost 4 bases, and 10 bases had no gene match. DNA for the CDR3: TGTGCCAGCAGCTCGTCGGTGACAGGGGGCGCTTCCTACGAGCAGTACTTC. It specifies CASSSSVTGGASYEQYF.

Judged by abundance, this clone is medium-sized. This sequence joins TRBV2 and TRBJ2-5; 9 bases line up with TRBD2. The germline CDR1 and CDR2 sequences are SNHLY and FYNNEI. This CDR3 region has 14 residues. V shed 6 bases and J 1 base; nucleotides not matched to a gene: 3. CDR3 DNA: TGTGCCAGCAGACTGACTAGCGGCCAAGAGACCCAGTACTTC. Its protein is CASRLTSGQETQYF.

The chain carries TRBV27 and TRBJ1-4, with TRBD1 matching 7 bases. The V and J ends lost 2 bases and 8 bases, in that order; junction bases with no gene match: 14. The CDR3 covers 17 residues. In germline, CDR1 is MNHEY, CDR2 SMNVEV (reference sequence). The CDR3 bases are TGTGCCAGCAGTTTACACGACCCAGCCCCGGACAGGGAAAAACTGTTTTTT. The encoded protein is CASSLHDPAPDREKLFF. Full variable domain (rest looked up from reference TRBV27 and TRBJ1-4): EAQVTQNPRYLITVTGKKLTVTCSQNMNHEYMSWYRQDPGLGLRQIYYSMNVEVTDKGDVPEGYKVSRKEKRNFPLILESPSPNQTSLYFCASSLHDPAPDREKLFFGSGTQLSVL.

V is TRBV30 and J is TRBJ2-1; the match to TRBD2 covers 8 bases. Trimming took 0 bases from V and 7 from J; bases not matched to a gene: 8. The CDR3 covers 15 residues. From germline, CDR1 is GTSNPN and CDR2 SVGIG (reference sequence). The CDR3, as DNA: TGTGCCTGGAGTGTCCAACCGGGACTAGATAATGAGCAGTTCTTC. Protein: CAWSVQPGLDNEQFF. Complete variable domain (other parts from reference TRBV30 and TRBJ2-1): SQTIHQWPATLVQPVGSPLSLECTVEGTSNPNLYWYRQAAGRGLQLLFYSVGIGQISSEVPQNLSASRPQDRQFILSSKKLLLSDSGFYLCAWSVQPGLDNEQFFGPGTRLTVL.

The J gene is TRBJ1-1, the V gene TRBV5-1; 9 positions agree with TRBD1. This CDR3 spans 13 amino acids. Per germline, CDR1 SGHRS and CDR2 YFSETQ. The J segment lost 7 bases and the V segment lost 4 bases, leaving 5 bases of the junction unmatched. CDR3 amino acids: CASSPGTGIEAFF. CDR3 coding DNA: TGCGCCAGCAGCCCCGGGACAGGGATTGAAGCTTTCTTT. The full variable domain, completed using reference TRBV5-1 and TRBJ1-1, is KAGVTQTPRYLIKTRGQQVTLSCSPISGHRSVSWYQQTPGQGLQFLFEYFSETQRNKGNFPGRFSGRQFSNSRSEMNVSTLELGDSALYLCASSPGTGIEAFFGQGTRLTVV.

The CDR3 DNA follows: TGTGCCAGCAGTTGGCTAGCGGAGAGACCCTACGAGCAGTACTTC. Translation gives CASSWLAERPYEQYF. The V and J genes are TRBV6-5 and TRBJ2-7; 7 bases are shared with TRBD2. Trimming took 4 bases from V and 2 from J; bases not matched to a gene: 8. This CDR3 spans 15 amino acids. The V gene's germline CDR1 is MNHEY and CDR2 SVGAGI.

The chain joins TRBV28 to TRBJ2-2; 7 nucleotides align to TRBD2. Germline V lookup: CDR1 MDHEN, CDR2 SYDVKM. V dropped 2 bases and J dropped 8; count of bases not matched to a gene: 11. This CDR3 has 16 amino acids. The DNA for the CDR3 is TGTGCCAGCAGTTTACCATTTAGGGGAGGGTCGGGGGAGCTGTTTTTT. This encodes CASSLPFRGGSGELFF.

The chain links TRBV30 to TRBJ1-2; TRBD1 might be the D (6 bases). Germline CDR1 and CDR2: GTSNPN and SVGIG (reference sequence). V was clipped by 5 bases and J by 2 bases, with 9 bases between them. CDR3 length equals 12 residues. This chain's CDR3 is CAWGQLNYGYTF. In DNA, the CDR3 is TGTGCCTGGGGACAGCTAAACTATGGCTACACCTTC.

This clone showed up just once. J is TRBJ2-1 and V is TRBV7-6; 11 bases are a match to TRBD2. V shed 1 base, J shed 6 bases, and the junction held 5 bases outside the gene matches. CDR3 length equals 16 residues. Per the germline V gene, CDR1 is SGHVS and CDR2 is FNYEAQ. CDR3 protein: CASSLVVAGGPNEQFF. The DNA of the CDR3 is TGTGCCAGCAGCTTAGTCGTAGCGGGAGGGCCCAATGAGCAGTTCTTC.

This rearrangement joins TRBV7-9 to TRBJ2-1, with 13 bases matching TRBD2. The CDR3 totals 15 residues. J lost 5 bases, V lost 5 bases, and 3 bases had no gene match. The germline V gene has CDR1 SEHNR and CDR2 FQNEAQ (reference sequence). The DNA for the CDR3 is TGTGCCAGCAGCCTTACTAGCGGGAGGGACAATGAGCAGTTCTTC. It is translated as CASSLTSGRDNEQFF. Filled out from reference TRBV7-9 and TRBJ2-1, the complete variable domain reads DTGVSQNPRHKITKRGQNVTFRCDPISEHNRLYWYRQTLGQGPEFLTYFQNEAQLEKSRLLSDRFSAERPKGSFSTLEIQRTEQGDSAMYLCASSLTSGRDNEQFFGPGTRLTVL.

This chain links TRBV18 with TRBJ2-3, with D possibly TRBD2 on 5 matching bases. V dropped 1 base and J dropped 4 bases, with 12 bases sitting between them. Germline V gene data show CDR1 as KGHSH and CDR2 as LQKENI. This CDR3 is built from 15 residues. CDR3 sequence (DNA): TGTGCCAGCTCACCACAGGGATGGGAGTCAGATACGCAGTATTTT. Residues: CASSPQGWESDTQYF.

The V gene is TRBV19, the J gene TRBJ2-5, with a possible D match to TRBD2 (6 bases). The CDR3 covers 15 residues. CDR1 is LNHDA, CDR2 SQIVND, per germline (reference sequence). Trimming shortened V by 4 bases and J by 5 bases, and 17 bases separated the two germline ends. CDR3 bases: TGTGCCAGTAGTAGGGCTAGCGCGCCACCTGAGACCCAGTACTTC. This sequence encodes CASSRASAPPETQYF. The full variable domain, completed using reference TRBV19 and TRBJ2-5, is DGGITQSPKYLFRKEGQNVTLSCEQNLNHDAMYWYRQDPGQGLRLIYYSQIVNDFQKGDIAEGYSVSREKKESFPLTVTSAQKNPTAFYLCASSRASAPPETQYFGPGTRLLVL.

The chain combines TRBV10-3 with TRBJ1-3; tentative D call: TRBD1 (6 bases). V was shortened by 3 bases and J by 2 bases, with 14 bases between the two germline ends. This CDR3 region has 16 residues. Germline assignment: CDR1 ENHRY and CDR2 SYGVKD. In nucleotides, the CDR3 is TGTGCCATCAGTGAACCTTCCGGACAGCCTGGAAACACCATATATTTT. Encoded protein: CAISEPSGQPGNTIYF.

The chain couples TRBV5-1 to TRBJ2-3; 8 positions agree with TRBD1. The ends lost 0 bases at V and 5 bases at J; junction bases unmatched: 5. Germline CDR1 and CDR2: SGHRS and YFSETQ. CDR3 length: 15 amino acids. The CDR3 protein is CASSLGQGTVDTQYF. In DNA form, the CDR3 reads TGCGCCAGCAGCTTGGGACAGGGGACCGTAGATACGCAGTATTTT.

The rearrangement joins TRBV6-1 to TRBJ2-7; 8 bases are a match to TRBD1. V shed 3 bases and J 4 bases; nucleotides not matched to a gene: 5. The CDR3 is 14 residues long. Germline V gene lookup returns CDR1 MNHNS and CDR2 SASEGT. CDR3 loop: CASSEDRAIYEQYF. The CDR3 bases are TGTGCCAGCAGTGAGGACAGGGCAATTTACGAGCAGTACTTC.

Only a few counts were recorded for this clone. This chain connects TRBV4-3 to TRBJ2-7; D is ambiguous. In germline, CDR1 is LGHNA, CDR2 YSLEER. The CDR3 is 16 residues long. Trimming shortened V by 0 bases and J by 2 bases, and 14 bases separated the two germline ends. CDR3 amino acids: CASSQDVGRSTYEQYF. The CDR3 bases are TGCGCCAGCAGCCAAGATGTTGGCCGGAGTACCTACGAGCAGTACTTC.

The J gene is TRBJ2-1, the V gene TRBV11-2; 10 bases are shared with TRBD2. CDR1 and CDR2 from the germline V gene are SGHAT and FQNNGV. CDR3 length: 18 amino acids. The junction had 16 bases not matched to a gene; V was cut back by 5 bases and J by 6 bases. CDR3 loop: CASSLTGASGRRSNEQFF. The CDR3 DNA is TGTGCCAGCAGCCTTACCGGGGCTAGCGGGAGACGTTCCAATGAGCAGTTCTTC.

The chain has TRBV6-1 and TRBJ1-4; D possibly corresponds to TRBD1 (6 bases). The germline V and J ends were trimmed by 2 bases and 2 bases, with 15 bases remaining between them. Germline lookup yields CDR1 MNHNS and CDR2 SASEGT. CDR3 length: 17 amino acids. CDR3 loop: CASSEYRGTTTNEKLFF. CDR3 DNA sequence: TGTGCCAGCAGTGAATATAGGGGGACCACTACTAATGAAAAACTGTTTTTT.

This chain connects TRBV27 to TRBJ1-1, with TRBD1 matching 9 bases. The CDR3 contains 17 residues. V was clipped by 1 base and J by 5 bases; unmatched bases: 11. CDR1 and CDR2 from the germline V gene are MNHEY and SMNVEV (reference sequence). The CDR3 here is CASSLLTTGGGGTEAFF. CDR3 DNA sequence: TGTGCCAGCAGTTTATTGACCACAGGGGGCGGGGGAACTGAAGCTTTCTTT.

The CDR3 protein is CASSLEGIMNTEAFF. In DNA, the CDR3 is TGTGCCAGCAGCTTGGAGGGGATTATGAACACTGAAGCTTTCTTT. V gene TRBV5-4 combines with J gene TRBJ1-1; TRBD1 might be the D (5 bases). Per the germline V gene, CDR1 is SGHNT and CDR2 is YYREEE (reference sequence). The ends were cut back, 0 bases at V and 0 bases at J, with 9 bases in the middle. The CDR3 has 15 amino acids.

The gene calls are TRBV5-1 and TRBJ1-2, with 12 positions matching TRBD1. The CDR3 consists of 17 residues. Germline V CDR1 and CDR2: SGHRS, YFSETQ. With 0 bases clipped from V and 7 bases from J, the junction kept 10 bases outside the gene matches. The CDR3, as DNA: TGCGCCAGCAGCTTGGCCCCACTCCGGGACAGGGGGCTTGGCTACACCTTC. It is translated as CASSLAPLRDRGLGYTF.

V usage is TRBV4-1 and J usage is TRBJ2-7, with 11 bases matching TRBD2. CDR1 and CDR2 from the germline V gene are MGHRA and YSYEKL. The CDR3 totals 15 residues. V trimming: 4 bases; J trimming: 2 bases; junction bases outside the gene matches: 4. The CDR3 loop reads CASSPGTSGPYEQYF. The CDR3 coding sequence is TGCGCCAGCAGCCCCGGGACTAGCGGACCCTACGAGCAGTACTTC.

DNA for the CDR3: TGTGCCTGGAGTGTACGGGGACACCATACCTACGAGCAGTACTTC. This translates into CAWSVRGHHTYEQYF. The genes are TRBV30 and TRBJ2-7; a weak D match, TRBD1 (6 bases). Germline V gene lookup returns CDR1 GTSNPN and CDR2 SVGIG (reference sequence). The CDR3 loop spans 15 amino acids. V was clipped by 0 bases and J by 2 bases, with 14 bases between them.

The chain couples TRBV7-2 to TRBJ1-5, with 9 bases lining up with TRBD1. This CDR3 is 16 amino acids long. Trimming at V came to 5 bases and at J to 1 base, leaving 6 bases not matched to a gene. Germline V gives CDR1 SGHTA, CDR2 FQGNSA. The CDR3 loop is CASSPWTGVSNQPQHF. The DNA for the CDR3 is TGTGCCAGCAGCCCATGGACAGGGGTGAGCAATCAGCCCCAGCATTTT.

The V and J genes are TRBV9 and TRBJ2-5, with TRBD1 identical over 8 bases. In germline, CDR1 is SGDLS, CDR2 YYNGEE. After removal of 0 bases from V and 4 bases from J, the junction contained 5 bases not matched to a gene. This CDR3 comprises 15 residues. The CDR3 region is CASSVGTGRSETQYF. In DNA, the CDR3 is TGTGCCAGCAGCGTAGGGACAGGGCGGTCAGAGACCCAGTACTTC.

Only one count was recorded for this clone. This rearrangement joins TRBV5-4 to TRBJ1-4; 8 bases are a match to TRBD1. CDR1 and CDR2 (germline): SGHNT, YYREEE (reference sequence). The CDR3 length is 14 residues. J gave up 6 bases and V 1 base, and 2 bases lay outside the gene matches. CDR3 DNA: TGTGCCAGCAGCTTGCAGGGGGCTGATGAAAAACTGTTTTTT. It translates to CASSLQGADEKLFF.

In this sample, this clone turned up once. The chain uses TRBV28 and TRBJ2-4, with 9 bases matching TRBD1. There are 15 residues in the CDR3. Germline V lookup: CDR1 MDHEN, CDR2 SYDVKM. With V trimmed by 8 bases and J by 1 base, 6 bases remained unmatched. The CDR3 sequence is CASGSGTGAKNIQYF. CDR3 nucleotide sequence: TGTGCCAGCGGCTCCGGGACAGGGGCCAAAAACATTCAGTACTTC.

This chain connects TRBV7-3 to TRBJ2-2; the match to TRBD1 covers 7 bases. This CDR3 contains 14 residues. The V gene's germline CDR1 is SGHTA and CDR2 FQGTGA. Unmatched junction bases numbered 4, after V lost 5 bases and J lost 4 bases. The CDR3 sequence: CASSATGVTGELFF. The CDR3 DNA is TGTGCCAGCAGCGCTACAGGGGTCACCGGGGAGCTGTTTTTT.

The chain recombines TRBV7-2 with TRBJ2-3; 7 bases align to TRBD2. Losses at the gene ends were 5 bases for V and 4 bases for J; bases not matched to a gene: 6. Germline assignment: CDR1 SGHTA and CDR2 FQGNSA. The CDR3 is 14 amino acids. CDR3 DNA: TGTGCCAGCAGCAAGGCGGGAGCCGCAGATACGCAGTATTTT. Translation gives CASSKAGAADTQYF.

The rearrangement joins TRBV28 to TRBJ2-6, with a weak D call TRBD1 (5 bases). The CDR3 is made up of 15 amino acids. Germline V gene lookup returns CDR1 MDHEN and CDR2 SYDVKM. The V end lost 6 bases, the J end lost 2 bases, and 11 bases lay between the germline ends. CDR3 amino acids: CASSTPGPGANVLTF. CDR3 sequence (DNA): TGTGCCAGCAGCACTCCAGGGCCTGGGGCCAACGTCCTGACTTTC.